One sample yielded the 26 T cell receptor beta chains listed below, sequenced in a study of blood T cell repertoires in COVID-19. Profiling relied on immunoSEQ multiplex PCR, and the TCRdb table lists in-frame clones only, not all of them. The sample holds more than 150,000 clones, roughly 86% seen once. Sequencing was done on a sample of peripheral blood. These receptors all come from a man aged 60 to 75 with COVID-19, enrolled during active disease.

The rearrangement uses TRBV18 and TRBJ2-7; no reliable D call. Trimming stripped 3 bases from V and 0 bases from J, with 12 bases between. This CDR3 is 15 amino acids long. Germline values: CDR1 KGHSH, CDR2 LQKENI. CDR3 protein: CASSPGEGSSYEQYF. CDR3 bases: TGTGCCAGCTCACCGGGCGAAGGCAGCTCCTACGAGCAGTACTTC.

The J gene is TRBJ2-2, the V gene TRBV7-2, with a weak D call TRBD2 (5 bases). There are 16 residues in the CDR3. Trimming left V 5 bases short and J 2 bases short, with 15 bases between. Germline loops: CDR1 SGHTA, CDR2 FQGNSA. The CDR3 loop reads CASSPTGLPNTGELFF. The CDR3 coding sequence is TGTGCCAGCAGCCCGACCGGACTCCCTAACACCGGGGAGCTGTTTTTT.

The genes are TRBV7-2 and TRBJ1-4; D remains unclear. The CDR3 has 14 amino acids. Looked up from germline, CDR1 is SGHTA and CDR2 is FQGNSA. The V and J ends lost 3 bases and 7 bases respectively, with 12 bases between them. In DNA, the CDR3 is TGTGCCAGCAGCTTTTCCGGGAGTACTGAAAAACTGTTTTTT. Amino acids: CASSFSGSTEKLFF.

This chain links TRBV27 with TRBJ1-1; 7 bases align to TRBD1. Losses at the gene ends were 6 bases for V and 4 bases for J; bases not matched to a gene: 8. CDR1 MNHEY and CDR2 SMNVEV come from the germline V gene (reference sequence). This CDR3 is built from 14 residues. CDR3 protein: CASRRQGEGTEAFF. CDR3 DNA: TGTGCCAGCAGACGACAGGGTGAGGGCACTGAAGCTTTCTTT.

This clone was seen a few times. The chain links TRBV18 to TRBJ1-6; 10 bases line up with TRBD1. CDR1 is KGHSH and CDR2 is LQKENI in the germline V gene. The V gene end was trimmed by 3 bases and the J gene end by 0 bases; junction bases not matched to a gene: 2. The CDR3 has 17 amino acids. The CDR3 DNA sequence: TGTGCCAGCTCACCGGGACAGGGGCGCTCCTATAATTCACCCCTCCACTTT. Encoded protein: CASSPGQGRSYNSPLHF.

As DNA, the CDR3 is TGCGCCAGCAGCCAAGACAGGGTCGGCCAGCCCCAGCATTTT. This encodes CASSQDRVGQPQHF. The J gene is TRBJ1-5, the V gene TRBV4-3; TRBD1 might be the D (5 bases). Germline loops: CDR1 LGHNA, CDR2 YSLEER. The CDR3 spans 14 residues. Deletions cut 0 bases from V and 7 bases from J, with 10 bases between.

As concerns this clone: The identical CDR3 is also encoded by other nucleotide sequences in the sample. This rearrangement joins TRBV12-3 or TRBV12-4 to TRBJ1-2; 7 bases fit TRBD1. CDR3 size: 13 residues. The V gene end was trimmed by 5 bases and the J gene end by 7 bases; junction bases not matched to a gene: 7. The CDR3 nucleotides are TGTGCCAGCAGTCTCGACAGGGTGGCTGGCTACACCTTC. Its protein is CASSLDRVAGYTF.

The chain has TRBV11-1 and TRBJ2-5; 9 positions agree with TRBD1. Germline V lookup: CDR1 SGHAT, CDR2 FQDESV (reference sequence). The CDR3 is 16 residues long. With V trimmed by 5 bases and J by 5 bases, 12 bases remained unmatched. CDR3 protein: CASSPLKTGGWETQYF. Written as DNA, the CDR3 is TGTGCCAGCAGCCCCCTTAAGACAGGGGGATGGGAGACCCAGTACTTC.

This clone occurred once. The chain links TRBV28 to TRBJ1-2; D gene uncertain. Per the germline V gene, CDR1 is MDHEN and CDR2 is SYDVKM. Trimming removed 1 base at V and 3 bases at J, with 6 bases between. The CDR3 totals 13 residues. This CDR3 reads CASSLLDYYGYTF. CDR3 bases: TGTGCCAGCAGTTTATTGGACTACTATGGCTACACCTTC.

The V call is TRBV19, the J call TRBJ1-4; 7 nucleotides align to TRBD1. The CDR3 totals 14 residues. Germline CDR1 LNHDA, CDR2 SQIVND (reference sequence). With V trimmed by 7 bases and J by 4 bases, 6 bases remained unmatched. In DNA form, the CDR3 reads TGTGCCAGTAAGCTGGCAGGGGGTAATGAAAAACTGTTTTTT. Translated, it gives CASKLAGGNEKLFF.

This chain uses TRBV7-3 with TRBJ2-1, with D possibly being TRBD2 (5 bases). The CDR3 has 15 residues. The ends were cut back, 4 bases at V and 0 bases at J, with 10 bases in the middle. The germline gives CDR1 SGHTA, CDR2 FQGTGA. This CDR3 is CASSSGGGSYNEQFF. CDR3 DNA: TGTGCCAGCAGCTCCGGAGGAGGCTCCTACAATGAGCAGTTCTTC.

The rearrangement links TRBV7-2 to TRBJ1-1, with no clear D. Germline V gene data show CDR1 as SGHTA and CDR2 as FQGNSA. The CDR3 loop spans 13 amino acids. V was shortened by 2 bases and J by 10 bases, with 14 bases between the two germline ends. Here the CDR3 reads CASSLPSPPGAFF. The CDR3 nucleotides are TGTGCCAGCAGCTTACCTTCTCCTCCAGGAGCTTTCTTT.

This chain joins TRBV7-9 and TRBJ1-1; D gene uncertain. Per the germline V gene, CDR1 is SEHNR and CDR2 is FQNEAQ (reference sequence). The CDR3 has 15 amino acids. V was trimmed by 4 bases and J by 0 bases, leaving 12 bases between them. The CDR3 nucleotides read TGTGCCAGCAGCTCGCTGACAAGCATGAACACTGAAGCTTTCTTT. Protein product: CASSSLTSMNTEAFF.

This clone was recorded only once. This rearrangement joins TRBV9 to TRBJ1-5; unclear D gene. This CDR3 spans 15 amino acids. Trimming left V 0 bases short and J 6 bases short, with 13 bases between. CDR1 and CDR2 from the germline V gene are SGDLS and YYNGEE. CDR3 loop: CASSVDSVVGQPQHF. The CDR3, as DNA: TGTGCCAGCAGCGTAGATTCGGTCGTTGGTCAGCCCCAGCATTTT. Together with reference TRBV9 and TRBJ1-5, the CDR3 gives the full variable domain: DSGVTQTPKHLITATGQRVTLRCSPRSGDLSVYWYQQSLDQGLQFLIQYYNGEERAKGNILERFSAQQFPDLHSELNLSSLELGDSALYFCASSVDSVVGQPQHFGDGTRLSIL.

The chain uses TRBV29-1 and TRBJ1-4, with D unresolved. The V gene lost 4 bases and the J gene lost 3 bases, with 9 bases spanning the gap. CDR3 length: 13 residues. In germline, CDR1 is SQVTM, CDR2 ANQGSEA. Here the CDR3 DNA reads TGCAGCGTTGCAAAGAGCCCTAATGAAAAACTGTTTTTT. It specifies CSVAKSPNEKLFF.

The chain combines TRBV28 with TRBJ1-1, with TRBD1 matching over 11 bases. Looked up from germline, CDR1 is MDHEN and CDR2 is SYDVKM. J gave up 4 bases and V 5 bases, and 9 bases lay outside the gene matches. The length of the CDR3 is 16 residues. DNA for the CDR3: TGTGCCAGCAGTCGCCCAACCGGGACAGGGGGCACTGAAGCTTTCTTT. This codes for CASSRPTGTGGTEAFF.

The count of this clone is one. The CDR3 reads CATSDPQGGTGMTGELFF. CDR3 DNA sequence: TGTGCCACCAGTGATCCCCAGGGCGGGACAGGGATGACCGGGGAGCTGTTTTTT. The chain combines TRBV24-1 with TRBJ2-2, with 9 bases that match TRBD1. Germline values: CDR1 KGHDR, CDR2 SFDVKD. The V and J ends lost 3 bases and 5 bases, in that order; junction bases with no gene match: 12. The CDR3 length is 18 residues.

The rearrangement joins TRBV19 to TRBJ1-1, with 7 bases aligning to TRBD1. The CDR3 has 14 amino acids. The V and J ends lost 6 bases and 5 bases, in that order; junction bases with no gene match: 9. Germline V gene sequence: CDR1 LNHDA, CDR2 SQIVND (reference sequence). The chain's CDR3 is CASSGRGGRTEAFF. DNA of the CDR3: TGTGCCAGTAGCGGGAGAGGGGGCAGGACTGAAGCTTTCTTT.

The rearrangement uses TRBV19 and TRBJ2-3, with 7 bases that match TRBD2. CDR3 length equals 15 residues. From germline, CDR1 is LNHDA and CDR2 SQIVND (reference sequence). Trimming removed 9 bases from V and 6 bases from J; junction bases left unmatched: 15. CDR3 sequence reads: CASSKVLAVRDTQYF. The CDR3 DNA reads as TGTGCCAGCTCAAAGGTGCTAGCGGTACGTGATACGCAGTATTTT.

The rearrangement links TRBV27 to TRBJ1-2; D may be TRBD1 (6 bases). Between the trimmed V and J ends, which lost 9 bases and 4 bases, there was a span of 18 bases. The CDR3 loop spans 14 amino acids. Germline V gives CDR1 MNHEY, CDR2 SMNVEV (reference sequence). CDR3: CASWTANFPYGYTF. CDR3 nucleotides: TGTGCCAGTTGGACAGCAAACTTTCCCTATGGCTACACCTTC.

The genes are TRBV28 and TRBJ1-4, with D possibly TRBD1 on 6 matching bases. V shed 4 bases and J shed 14 bases, with 26 bases lying between them. The CDR3 has 16 residues. Germline assignment: CDR1 MDHEN and CDR2 SYDVKM. The CDR3: CASSSGGTGSDWRLFF. The CDR3 DNA is TGTGCCAGCAGTTCGGGGGGAACAGGGTCGGATTGGCGGCTGTTTTTT.

In this sample, this clone turned up once. The chain joins TRBV7-9 to TRBJ1-2, with a possible D match to TRBD1 (5 bases). Trimming took off 5 bases at V and 4 bases at J, with 20 bases between the two ends. CDR1 is SEHNR and CDR2 is FQNEAQ in the germline V gene (reference sequence). The CDR3 is made up of 16 amino acids. CDR3 in DNA: TGTGCCAGCAGCCCGGGGGGGGGACCGAAACGCTATGGCTACACCTTC. This gives the protein CASSPGGGPKRYGYTF.

The J gene is TRBJ2-3, the V gene TRBV2; 16 positions agree with TRBD2. V lost 3 bases to trimming and J lost 6 bases; unmatched junction nucleotides: 3. The CDR3 is 16 amino acids. Germline CDR1 is SNHLY and CDR2 is FYNNEI. CDR3 coding DNA: TGTGCCAGCAGTGAGACGGGACTAGCGGGAGGGGATACGCAGTATTTT. This sequence encodes CASSETGLAGGDTQYF.

This clone was observed a handful of times. The chain joins TRBV29-1 to TRBJ1-2, with 7 positions matching TRBD1. Germline V gives CDR1 SQVTM, CDR2 ANQGSEA. The CDR3 sequence is 11 residues long. The trim removed 7 bases at V and 7 bases at J, leaving 6 bases unmatched. The CDR3 nucleotides read TGCAGCGCAAACCAGGGGGGTGGCTACACCTTC. Translated: CSANQGGGYTF.

This chain joins TRBV7-2 and TRBJ1-4; unclear D gene. V dropped 4 bases and J dropped 4 bases, with 10 bases sitting between them. This CDR3 spans 14 amino acids. The germline V gene encodes CDR1 SGHTA and CDR2 FQGNSA. The CDR3 coding sequence is TGTGCCAGCAGCTCCCCGCCGGGTAATGAAAAACTGTTTTTT. It translates to CASSSPPGNEKLFF.

This clone occurred once. This sequence joins TRBV7-2 and TRBJ2-2; 7 nucleotides match TRBD1. Looked up from germline, CDR1 is SGHTA and CDR2 is FQGNSA. V dropped 4 bases and J dropped 2; count of bases not matched to a gene: 4. The CDR3 contains 15 residues. The CDR3 is CASSWDRANTGELFF. In DNA, the CDR3 is TGTGCCAGCAGCTGGGACAGAGCTAACACCGGGGAGCTGTTTTTT.